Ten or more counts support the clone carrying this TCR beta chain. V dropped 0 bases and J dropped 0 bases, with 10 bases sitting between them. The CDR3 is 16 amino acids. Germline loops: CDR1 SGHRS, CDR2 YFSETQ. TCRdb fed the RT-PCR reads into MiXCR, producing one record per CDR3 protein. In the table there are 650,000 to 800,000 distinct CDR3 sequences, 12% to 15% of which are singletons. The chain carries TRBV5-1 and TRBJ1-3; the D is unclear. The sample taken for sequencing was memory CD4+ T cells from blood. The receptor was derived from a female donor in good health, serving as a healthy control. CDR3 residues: CASSLGQANSGNTIYF. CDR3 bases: TGCGCCAGCAGCTTGGGGCAGGCAAACTCTGGAAACACCATATATTTT.